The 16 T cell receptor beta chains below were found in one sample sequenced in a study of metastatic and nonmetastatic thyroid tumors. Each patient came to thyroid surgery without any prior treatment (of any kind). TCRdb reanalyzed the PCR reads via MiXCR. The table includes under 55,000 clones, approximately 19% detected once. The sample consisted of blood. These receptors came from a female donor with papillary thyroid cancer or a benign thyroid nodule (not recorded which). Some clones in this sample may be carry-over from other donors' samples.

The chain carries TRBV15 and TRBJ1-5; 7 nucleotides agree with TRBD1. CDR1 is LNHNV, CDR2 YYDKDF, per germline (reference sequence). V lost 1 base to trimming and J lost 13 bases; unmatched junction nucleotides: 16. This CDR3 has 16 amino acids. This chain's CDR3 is CATSRGTTGSHQTQHF. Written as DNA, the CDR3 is TGTGCCACCAGCAGAGGAACGACAGGGTCTCATCAGACGCAGCATTTT.

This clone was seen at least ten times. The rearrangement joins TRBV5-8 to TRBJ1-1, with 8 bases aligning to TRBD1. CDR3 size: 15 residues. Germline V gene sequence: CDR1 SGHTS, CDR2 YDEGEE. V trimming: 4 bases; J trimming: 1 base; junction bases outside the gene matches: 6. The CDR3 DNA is TGTGCCAGCAGCCCTTGGACAGGGAAGAACACTGAAGCTTTCTTT. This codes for CASSPWTGKNTEAFF.

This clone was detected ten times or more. The CDR3 nucleotides are TGTGCCAGCAGCTTGGATGACAGGGGCTACACCTTC. Translated: CASSLDDRGYTF. The genes are TRBV5-4 and TRBJ1-2, with TRBD1 as a possible D gene (6 bases). Per the germline V gene, CDR1 is SGHNT and CDR2 is YYREEE (reference sequence). The CDR3 loop spans 12 amino acids. Trimming took off 0 bases at V and 8 bases at J, with 8 bases between the two ends.

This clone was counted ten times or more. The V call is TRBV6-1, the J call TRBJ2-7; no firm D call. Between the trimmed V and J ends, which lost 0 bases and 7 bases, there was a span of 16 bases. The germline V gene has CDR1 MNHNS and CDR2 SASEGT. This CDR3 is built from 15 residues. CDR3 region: CASSEAQSLGFEQYF. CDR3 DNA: TGTGCCAGCAGTGAAGCGCAATCACTCGGGTTTGAGCAGTACTTC.

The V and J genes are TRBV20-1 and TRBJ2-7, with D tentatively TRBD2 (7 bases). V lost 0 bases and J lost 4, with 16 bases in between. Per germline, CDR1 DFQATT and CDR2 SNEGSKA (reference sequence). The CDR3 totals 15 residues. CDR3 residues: CSAREWGEGHYEQYF. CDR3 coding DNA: TGCAGTGCTAGAGAATGGGGGGAGGGACATTACGAGCAGTACTTC.

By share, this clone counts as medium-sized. CDR3 DNA sequence: TGTGCCAGCAGTCCTGTCTACGAGCAGTACTTC. The encoded protein is CASSPVYEQYF. The genes are TRBV28 and TRBJ2-7; no reliable D call. This CDR3 spans 11 amino acids. Trimming left V 5 bases short and J 3 bases short, with 5 bases between. Germline CDR1 is MDHEN and CDR2 is SYDVKM.

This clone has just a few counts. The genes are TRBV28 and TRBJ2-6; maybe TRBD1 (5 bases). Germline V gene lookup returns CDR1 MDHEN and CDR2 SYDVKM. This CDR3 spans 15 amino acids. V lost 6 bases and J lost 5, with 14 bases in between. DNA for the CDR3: TGTGCCAGCAGACCTGGACATTCTCGGGCCAACGTCCTGACTTTC. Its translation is CASRPGHSRANVLTF.

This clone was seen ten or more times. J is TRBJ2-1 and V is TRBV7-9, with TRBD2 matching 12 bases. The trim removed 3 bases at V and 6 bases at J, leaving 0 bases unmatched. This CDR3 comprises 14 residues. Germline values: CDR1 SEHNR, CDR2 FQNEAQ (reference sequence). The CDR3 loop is CASSLTSGSNEQFF. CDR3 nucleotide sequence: TGTGCCAGCAGCTTGACTAGCGGGAGCAATGAGCAGTTCTTC.

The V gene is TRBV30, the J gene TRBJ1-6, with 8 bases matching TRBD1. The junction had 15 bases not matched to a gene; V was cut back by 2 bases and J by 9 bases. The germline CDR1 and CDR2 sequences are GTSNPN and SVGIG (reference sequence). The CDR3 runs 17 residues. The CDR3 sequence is CAWSSRTGTGLGSPLHF. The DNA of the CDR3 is TGTGCCTGGAGTTCCCGGACTGGGACAGGCCTTGGTTCACCCCTCCACTTT.

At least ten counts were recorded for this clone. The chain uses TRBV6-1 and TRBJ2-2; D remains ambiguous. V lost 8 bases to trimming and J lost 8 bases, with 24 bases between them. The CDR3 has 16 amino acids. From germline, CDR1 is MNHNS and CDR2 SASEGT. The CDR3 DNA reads TGTGCCAGCTTTCTCCCGTCGCGTGGCCGTCGAGGGGAGCTGTTTTTT. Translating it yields CASFLPSRGRRGELFF.

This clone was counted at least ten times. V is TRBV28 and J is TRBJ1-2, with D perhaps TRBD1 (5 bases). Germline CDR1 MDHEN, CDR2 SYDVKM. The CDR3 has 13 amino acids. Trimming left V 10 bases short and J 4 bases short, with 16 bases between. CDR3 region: CATLDSSFYGYTF. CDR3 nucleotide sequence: TGTGCCACCCTCGACAGTTCCTTCTATGGCTACACCTTC.

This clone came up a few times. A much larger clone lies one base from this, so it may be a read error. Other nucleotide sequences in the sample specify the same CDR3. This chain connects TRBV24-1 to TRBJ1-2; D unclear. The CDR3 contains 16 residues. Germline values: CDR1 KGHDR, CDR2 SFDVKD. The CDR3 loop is CATSGSRRPFNYGYTF. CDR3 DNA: TGTGCCACCAGTGGCTCCCGACGGCCCTTTAACTATGGATACACCTTC.

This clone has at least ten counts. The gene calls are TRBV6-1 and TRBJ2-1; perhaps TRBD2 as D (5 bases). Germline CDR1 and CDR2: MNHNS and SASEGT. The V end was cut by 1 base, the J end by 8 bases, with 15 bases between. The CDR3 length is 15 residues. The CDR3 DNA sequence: TGTGCCAGCAGTGAAGACAATACTAGTTTCTATGAGCAGTTCTTC. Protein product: CASSEDNTSFYEQFF.

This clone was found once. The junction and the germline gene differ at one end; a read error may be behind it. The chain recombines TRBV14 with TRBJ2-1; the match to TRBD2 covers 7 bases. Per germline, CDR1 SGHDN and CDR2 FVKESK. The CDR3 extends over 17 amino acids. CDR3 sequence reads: CASSQFAGLGTYNEHFF. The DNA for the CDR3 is TGTGCCAGCAGCCAATTTGCCGGACTAGGAACCTACAATGAGCATTTCTTC.

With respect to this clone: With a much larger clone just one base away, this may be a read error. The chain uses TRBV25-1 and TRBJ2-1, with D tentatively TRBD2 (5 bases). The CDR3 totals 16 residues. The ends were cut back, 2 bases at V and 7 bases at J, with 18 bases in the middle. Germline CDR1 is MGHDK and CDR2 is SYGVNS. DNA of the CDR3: TGTGCCAGCAGTGAAGGAGGAGCGGTAGGGCGAAATGAGCAGTTCTTC. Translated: CASSEGGAVGRNEQFF.

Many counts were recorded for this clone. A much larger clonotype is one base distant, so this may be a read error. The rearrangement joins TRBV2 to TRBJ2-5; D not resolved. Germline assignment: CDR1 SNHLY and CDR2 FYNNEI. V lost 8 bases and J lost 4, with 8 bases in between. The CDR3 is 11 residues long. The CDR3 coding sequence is TGTGCCAGCGGTTTTGGAGAGACCCAGTACTTC. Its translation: CASGFGETQYF. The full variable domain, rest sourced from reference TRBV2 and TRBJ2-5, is EPEVTQTPSHQVTQMGQEVILRCVPISNHLYFYWYRQILGQKVEFLVSFYNNEISEKSEIFDDQFSVERPDGSNFTLKIRSTKLEDSAMYFCASGFGETQYFGPGTRLLVL.